The 13 T cell receptor beta chains listed next were all sequenced from one sample in a study of OX40 agonist ivuxolimab in advanced cancers. This table comes from immunoSEQ multiplex PCR, and its TCRdb copy is limited to in-frame clones, with some not included. Of roughly 74,000 clones listed, about 89% are singletons. Source: CD4+ or CD8+ T cells sorted from blood, taken in a trial of the OX40 agonist ivuxolimab. The receptors originated from an adult with an advanced solid tumor such as melanoma, head and neck, liver or kidney cancer.

Written as DNA, the CDR3 is TGTGCCAGTAATGCCGTGCCCGGGACAGCCACTGGAAACACCATATATTTT. This codes for CASNAVPGTATGNTIYF. This chain links TRBV19 with TRBJ1-3, with 7 positions matching TRBD1. V lost 7 bases, J lost 2 bases, and 14 bases stayed unmatched. This CDR3 has 17 residues. Germline V gives CDR1 LNHDA, CDR2 SQIVND (reference sequence).

This clone has just one count. The V and J genes are TRBV9 and TRBJ2-3, with TRBD2 matching 12 bases. This CDR3 is 18 amino acids long. J gave up 4 bases and V 3 bases, and 12 bases lay outside the gene matches. CDR1 SGDLS and CDR2 YYNGEE come from the germline V gene. CDR3 amino acids: CASSAPLAGGAMADTQYF. CDR3 nucleotides: TGTGCCAGCAGCGCCCCGCTAGCGGGGGGGGCTATGGCAGATACGCAGTATTTT.

This clone was recorded only once. The chain has TRBV28 and TRBJ2-7; TRBD1 agrees at 10 bases. With V trimmed by 3 bases and J by 5 bases, 7 bases remained unmatched. Germline lookup yields CDR1 MDHEN and CDR2 SYDVKM. The CDR3 loop spans 15 amino acids. CDR3 residues: CASSFDRGPIDEQYF. CDR3 nucleotide sequence: TGTGCCAGCAGTTTCGACAGGGGGCCTATTGACGAGCAGTACTTC.

V is TRBV19 and J is TRBJ1-2; 7 bases map to TRBD1. This CDR3 contains 14 residues. Germline V gene sequence: CDR1 LNHDA, CDR2 SQIVND (reference sequence). Germline trimming cut 1 base from V and 6 bases from J; bases unmatched to any gene: 5. CDR3 sequence (DNA): TGTGCCAGTAGTATAGGAGACAGGGTGCATGGCTACACCTTC. Protein sequence: CASSIGDRVHGYTF. Variable domain in full (rest from reference TRBV19 and TRBJ1-2): DGGITQSPKYLFRKEGQNVTLSCEQNLNHDAMYWYRQDPGQGLRLIYYSQIVNDFQKGDIAEGYSVSREKKESFPLTVTSAQKNPTAFYLCASSIGDRVHGYTFGSGTRLTVV.

V gene TRBV30 combines with J gene TRBJ1-5; possible D gene TRBD1, 5 bases. Germline lookup yields CDR1 GTSNPN and CDR2 SVGIG (reference sequence). The CDR3 is 16 amino acids. Trimming pared 0 bases from V and 2 bases from J, leaving 14 bases between. The CDR3 loop reads CAWSVAVRGGNQPQHF. The CDR3 DNA reads TGTGCCTGGAGTGTAGCGGTTCGGGGGGGCAATCAGCCCCAGCATTTT.

The chain links TRBV4-2 to TRBJ2-7; D gene ambiguous. This CDR3 has 12 amino acids. From germline, CDR1 is LGHNA and CDR2 YNFKEQ. V dropped 5 bases and J dropped 7 bases, with 12 bases sitting between them. CDR3 DNA: TGTGCCAGCAGCGCCAACGAAGGGGAGCAGTACTTC. Protein product: CASSANEGEQYF.

About this clone itself: Other DNA variants within this sample encode the same CDR3. V gene TRBV18 combines with J gene TRBJ2-1; 14 nucleotides align to TRBD2. Per the germline V gene, CDR1 is KGHSH and CDR2 is LQKENI. The CDR3 extends over 15 amino acids. The trim removed 3 bases at V and 7 bases at J, leaving 2 bases unmatched. CDR3 sequence: CASSPGLAGVNEQFF. The DNA for the CDR3 is TGTGCCAGCTCACCGGGACTAGCGGGAGTTAATGAGCAGTTCTTC.

The chain employs TRBV11-2 and TRBJ2-2; no firm D call. Germline lookup yields CDR1 SGHAT and CDR2 FQNNGV. Trimming removed 3 bases at V and 5 bases at J, with 10 bases between. The CDR3 contains 14 residues. CDR3 protein: CASSLKDGTGELFF. The CDR3 nucleotides read TGTGCCAGCAGCTTGAAGGACGGTACCGGGGAGCTGTTTTTT.

This chain uses TRBV7-2 with TRBJ2-3, with a tentative D call TRBD2 (7 bases). CDR1 is SGHTA and CDR2 is FQGNSA in the germline V gene. The CDR3 is 16 residues long. V gave up 5 bases and J gave up 5 bases, with 20 bases separating them. CDR3 sequence: CASSLEGGGHLDTQYF. The CDR3 DNA is TGTGCCAGCAGCCTAGAGGGCGGGGGACACCTAGATACGCAGTATTTT.

The chain is built from TRBV28 and TRBJ1-5; D gene unclear. V lost 6 bases and J 2 bases, leaving 11 bases between the germline ends. CDR1 is MDHEN, CDR2 SYDVKM, per germline. The CDR3 covers 14 residues. The CDR3 loop is CASSFAARNQPQHF. In DNA form, the CDR3 reads TGTGCCAGCAGCTTCGCAGCTCGCAATCAGCCCCAGCATTTT. Full variable domain (missing parts from reference TRBV28 and TRBJ1-5): DVKVTQSSRYLVKRTGEKVFLECVQDMDHENMFWYRQDPGLGLRLIYFSYDVKMKEKGDIPEGYSVSREKKERFSLILESASTNQTSMYLCASSFAARNQPQHFGDGTRLSIL.

V gene TRBV28 combines with J gene TRBJ2-2; a possible D gene is TRBD2 (5 bases). CDR3 length: 14 amino acids. In germline, CDR1 is MDHEN, CDR2 SYDVKM. The ends were cut back, 3 bases at V and 7 bases at J, with 12 bases in the middle. CDR3 loop: CASSFPEGLGELFF. In nucleotides, the CDR3 is TGTGCCAGCAGTTTCCCTGAAGGACTCGGGGAGCTGTTTTTT.

Concerning this clone: Other DNA sequences in this sample translate to the same CDR3. CDR3 protein: CASSSLGTQYF. The CDR3, as DNA: TGTGCCAGCAGTTCCCTAGGGACCCAGTACTTC. The chain uses TRBV6-5 and TRBJ2-5; D is unresolved. This CDR3 has 11 residues. Deletions cut 4 bases from V and 7 bases from J, with 7 bases between. CDR1 is MNHEY, CDR2 SVGAGI, per germline.

This clone appeared a single time. The V gene is TRBV4-1, the J gene TRBJ2-1; 15 nucleotides agree with TRBD2. Germline V gene sequence: CDR1 MGHRA, CDR2 YSYEKL. Trimming at V came to 4 bases and at J to 0 bases, leaving 7 bases not matched to a gene. The CDR3 has 19 residues. CDR3 sequence (DNA): TGCGCCAGCAGCCGCGGACTAGCGGGAGGGCCGAGCTCCTACAATGAGCAGTTCTTC. Amino acids: CASSRGLAGGPSSYNEQFF.